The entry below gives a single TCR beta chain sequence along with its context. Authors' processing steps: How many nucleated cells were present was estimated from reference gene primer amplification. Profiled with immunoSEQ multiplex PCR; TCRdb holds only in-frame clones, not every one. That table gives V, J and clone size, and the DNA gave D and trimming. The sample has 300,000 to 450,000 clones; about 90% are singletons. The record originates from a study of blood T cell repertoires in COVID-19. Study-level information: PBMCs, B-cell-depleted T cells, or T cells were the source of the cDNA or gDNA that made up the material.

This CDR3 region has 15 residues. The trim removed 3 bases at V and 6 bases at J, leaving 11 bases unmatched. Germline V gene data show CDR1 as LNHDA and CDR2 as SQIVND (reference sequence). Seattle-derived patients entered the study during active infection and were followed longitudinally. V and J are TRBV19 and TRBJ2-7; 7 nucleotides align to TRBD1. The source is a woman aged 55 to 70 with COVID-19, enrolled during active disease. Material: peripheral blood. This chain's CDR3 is CASSILSRQGSEQYF. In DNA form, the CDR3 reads TGTGCCAGTAGTATTCTTTCGCGACAGGGAAGCGAGCAGTACTTC.